This TCR beta chain was identified during a study of OX40 agonist ivuxolimab in advanced cancers. In terms of the full investigation: Ivuxolimab, which targeted the costimulatory receptor OX40 (CD134), was an agonistic, fully human IgG2 monoclonal antibody. The monotherapy dose-escalation portion (N of about 57 patients) of the phase I ivuxolimab trial is reported in the paper. The dose-escalation cohort was approximately 83% male with a mean age of roughly 62 years, ranging from 23 to 79. Prior anti-PD-1, anti-PD-L1 or anti-CTLA-4 therapy was permitted, and checkpoint inhibitors had been received by around 39% of dose-escalation patients. Intravenous ivuxolimab was administered to patients every 2 weeks at six dose levels: 0.01, 0.1, 0.3, 1.5, 3 and 10 mg/kg. Partial responses occurred in three dose-escalation patients: two with cutaneous melanoma and one with hepatocellular carcinoma. Peripheral TCRbeta sequencing aimed to test whether ivuxolimab altered TCR sequence diversity and caused clonal T-cell expansion. Among the 50 to 55 dose-escalation patients, roughly 20 had hepatocellular carcinoma, around 15 melanoma, 9 renal cell carcinoma and 9 head and neck cancer. Broad study findings and their caveats: In the 0.1-3.0 mg/kg groups, partial responders were among the patients with the lowest normalized peripheral clonal expansion, particularly in CD8+ T cells. After ivuxolimab, CD8+ T cells had more expanded clones than CD4+ T cells on average. Which antigens the clonally expanded peripheral T cells were specific for was not determined. At doses of 0.1 to 3.0 mg/kg, clonal expansion of both CD4+ and CD8+ blood T cells was observed from baseline to week 6. Low levels of normalized T-cell clonal expansion were also seen in some patients who did not respond.

For sequencing of the TCRbeta CDR3 region, genomic DNA was extracted from the sorted cells. TCRbeta CDR3 regions were sequenced using the immunoSEQ Assay. Not all clones reach the TCRdb copy of this immuneACCESS table, which keeps in-frame sequences only. Checked studies attribute under half of the gap to unresolved V genes and leave the rest unexplained. Present in this sample are about 75,000 clones, approximately 86% of which were seen just once. In total, the top ten clones hold roughly 1.3% of the sample. As regards this clone: Its specific antigen is unknown. Base-call qualities are not available, and no considerably larger clone is one nucleotide away.

The trial excluded patients who had a history of autoimmune disease or who were on systemic immunosuppression. Peripheral blood for TCR sequencing was drawn from every dose cohort at baseline, at cycle 4 day 1 and at cycle 7 day 1. Samples came from an open-label, multicenter, first-in-human phase I dose-escalation trial of ivuxolimab. Adults with locally advanced or metastatic head and neck squamous cell, hepatocellular, melanoma or renal cell carcinoma were enrolled in the trial. Before TCR sequencing, CD4+ T cells and CD8+ T cells were sorted from peripheral blood as separate populations. CDR1 and CDR2 (KGHSH, LQKENI) derive from the germline V gene. Reading from cysteine to phenylalanine, the CDR3 counts 15 amino acids. Left in the record is the CDR3 DNA by itself, 45 bases read in frame from the first base. For this chain, trimming is 1 base at the V end and 2 bases at the J end, and the number of junction bases without a gene match is 3.

The chain joins TRBV18 to TRBJ2-5, with TRBD2 identical over 8 junction bases. The sample consisted of CD4+ or CD8+ T cells sorted from blood, taken in a trial of the OX40 agonist ivuxolimab. The TCR sequence derives from an adult with an advanced solid tumor such as melanoma, head and neck, liver or kidney cancer. The CDR3 reads as follows: CASSPLAGRQETQYF. The DNA sequence is given as TGTGCCAGCTCACCACTAGCGGGGAGGCAAGAGACCCAGTACTTC. Supplemented by the reference TRBV18 and TRBJ2-5 proteins around the CDR3, the complete variable domain is NAGVMQNPRHLVRRRGQEARLRCSPMKGHSHVYWYRQLPEEGLKFMVYLQKENIIDESGMPKERFSAEFPKEGPSILRIQQVVRGDSAAYFCASSPLAGRQETQYFGPGTRLLVL.